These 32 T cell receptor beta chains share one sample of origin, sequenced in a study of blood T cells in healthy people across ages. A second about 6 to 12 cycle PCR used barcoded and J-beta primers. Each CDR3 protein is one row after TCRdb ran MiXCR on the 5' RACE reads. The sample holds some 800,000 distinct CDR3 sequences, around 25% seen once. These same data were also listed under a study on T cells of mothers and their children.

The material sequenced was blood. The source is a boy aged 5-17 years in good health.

The CDR3 region is CASSYSSRGTHNEQFF. CDR3 sequence (DNA): TGTGCCAGCAGTTACTCGTCCCGCGGGACTCACAATGAGCAGTTCTTC. The chain uses TRBV6-2 or TRBV6-3 and TRBJ2-1, with D possibly being TRBD2 (6 bases). Germline V gene sequence: CDR1 MNHEY, CDR2 SVGEGT. V lost 0 bases, J lost 5 bases, and 14 bases lay in between. This CDR3 comprises 16 residues.

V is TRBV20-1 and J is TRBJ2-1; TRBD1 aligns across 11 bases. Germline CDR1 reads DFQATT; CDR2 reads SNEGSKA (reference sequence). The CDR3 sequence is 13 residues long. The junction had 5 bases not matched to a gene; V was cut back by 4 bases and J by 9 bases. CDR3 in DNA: TGCAGTGCTATAGGGACAGGGGGAATTGAGCAGTTCTTC. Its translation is CSAIGTGGIEQFF.

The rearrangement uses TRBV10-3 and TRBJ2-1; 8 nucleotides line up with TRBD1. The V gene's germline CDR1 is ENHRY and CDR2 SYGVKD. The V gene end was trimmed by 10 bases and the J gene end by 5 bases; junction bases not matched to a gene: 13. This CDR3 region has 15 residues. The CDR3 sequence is CATAYRGNMNNEQFF. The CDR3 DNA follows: TGTGCCACCGCCTACAGGGGGAATATGAACAATGAGCAGTTCTTC.

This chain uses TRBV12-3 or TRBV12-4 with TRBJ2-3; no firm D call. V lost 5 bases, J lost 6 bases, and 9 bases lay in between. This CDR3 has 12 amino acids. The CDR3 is CASSGQRDTQYF. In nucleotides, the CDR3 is TGTGCCAGCAGTGGCCAGAGGGATACGCAGTATTTT.

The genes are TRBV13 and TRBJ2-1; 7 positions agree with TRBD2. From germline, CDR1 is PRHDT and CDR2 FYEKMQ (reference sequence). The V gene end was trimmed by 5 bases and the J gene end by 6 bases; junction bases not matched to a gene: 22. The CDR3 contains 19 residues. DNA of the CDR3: TGTGCCAGCAGCAGGATCCGGGACTACCCACCCTCGACAACCAATGAGCAGTTCTTC. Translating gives CASSRIRDYPPSTTNEQFF.

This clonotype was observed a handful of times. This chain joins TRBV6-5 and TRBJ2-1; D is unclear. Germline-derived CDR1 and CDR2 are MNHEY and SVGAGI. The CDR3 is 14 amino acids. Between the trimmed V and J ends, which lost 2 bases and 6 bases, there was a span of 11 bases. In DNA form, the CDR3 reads TGTGCCAGCAGTTACGATCTGAGTACCAATGAGCAGTTCTTC. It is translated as CASSYDLSTNEQFF.

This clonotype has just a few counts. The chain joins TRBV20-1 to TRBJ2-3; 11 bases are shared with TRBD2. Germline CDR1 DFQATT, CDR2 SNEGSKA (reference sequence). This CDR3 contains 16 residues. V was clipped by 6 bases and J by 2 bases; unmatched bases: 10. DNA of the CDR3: TGCAGTGCCCGTGCCGGGACTAGCGGATACACAGATACGCAGTATTTT. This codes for CSARAGTSGYTDTQYF.

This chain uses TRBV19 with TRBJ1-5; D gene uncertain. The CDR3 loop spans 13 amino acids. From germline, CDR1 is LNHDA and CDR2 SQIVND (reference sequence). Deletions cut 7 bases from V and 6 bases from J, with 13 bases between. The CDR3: CASTTRTAQPQHF. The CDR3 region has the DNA TGTGCCAGTACCACCAGGACGGCTCAGCCCCAGCATTTT.

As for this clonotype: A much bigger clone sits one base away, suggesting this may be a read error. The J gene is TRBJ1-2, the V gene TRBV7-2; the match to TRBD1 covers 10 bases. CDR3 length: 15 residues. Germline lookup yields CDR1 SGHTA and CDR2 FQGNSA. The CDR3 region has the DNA TGTGCCAACAGCTTAGGTGGGACAGGGGTCTATGGCTACACCTTC. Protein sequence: CANSLGGTGVYGYTF.

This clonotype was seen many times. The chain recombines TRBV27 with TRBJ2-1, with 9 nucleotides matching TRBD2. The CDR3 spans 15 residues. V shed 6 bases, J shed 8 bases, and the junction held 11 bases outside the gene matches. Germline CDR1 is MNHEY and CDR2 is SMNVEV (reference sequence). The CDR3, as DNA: TGTGCCAGCAGCGAACCACTAGCGGGCATCTATGAGCAGTTCTTC. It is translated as CASSEPLAGIYEQFF.

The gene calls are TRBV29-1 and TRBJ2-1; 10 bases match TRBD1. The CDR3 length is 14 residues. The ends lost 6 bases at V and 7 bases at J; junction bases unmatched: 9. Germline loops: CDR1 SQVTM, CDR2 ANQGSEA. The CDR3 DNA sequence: TGCAGCGTGGGGGGTGGGACAGGGGCTAATGAGCAGTTCTTC. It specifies CSVGGGTGANEQFF.

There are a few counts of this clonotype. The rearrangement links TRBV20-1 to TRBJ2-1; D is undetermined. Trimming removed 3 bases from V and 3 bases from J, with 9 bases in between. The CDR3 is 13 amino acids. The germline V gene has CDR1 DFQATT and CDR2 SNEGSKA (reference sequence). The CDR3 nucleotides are TGCAGTGCTAGGGACGGAAACTACAATGAGCAGTTCTTC. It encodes CSARDGNYNEQFF.

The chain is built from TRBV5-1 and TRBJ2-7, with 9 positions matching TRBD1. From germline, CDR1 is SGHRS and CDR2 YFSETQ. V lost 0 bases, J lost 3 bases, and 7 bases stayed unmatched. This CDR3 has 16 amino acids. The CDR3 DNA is TGCGCCAGCAGCTTGGTCGCCGCGGGACAGGGCTACGAGCAGTACTTC. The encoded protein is CASSLVAAGQGYEQYF.

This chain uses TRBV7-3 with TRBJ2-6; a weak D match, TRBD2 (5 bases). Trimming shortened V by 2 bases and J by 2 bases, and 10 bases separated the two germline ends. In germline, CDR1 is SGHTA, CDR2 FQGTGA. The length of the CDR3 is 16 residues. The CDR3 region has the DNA TGTGCCAGCAGCTTACTGACTATACCTGGGGCCAACGTCCTGACTTTC. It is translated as CASSLLTIPGANVLTF.

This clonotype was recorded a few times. The CDR3 nucleotides read TGCGCCAGCAGCTTGGAGGGCAGCCGCTCTGGAAACACCATATATTTT. Protein: CASSLEGSRSGNTIYF. The genes are TRBV5-1 and TRBJ1-3; the D is unclear. The V gene lost 0 bases and the J gene lost 0 bases, with 10 bases spanning the gap. The germline V gene has CDR1 SGHRS and CDR2 YFSETQ. CDR3 length equals 16 residues.

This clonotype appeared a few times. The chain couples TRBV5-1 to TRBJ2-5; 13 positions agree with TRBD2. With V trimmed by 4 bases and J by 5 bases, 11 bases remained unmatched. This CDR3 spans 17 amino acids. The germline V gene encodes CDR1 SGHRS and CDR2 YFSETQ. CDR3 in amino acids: CASSPTSGRAVLETQYF. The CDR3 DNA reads TGCGCCAGCAGCCCTACTAGCGGGAGGGCCGTACTCGAGACCCAGTACTTC.

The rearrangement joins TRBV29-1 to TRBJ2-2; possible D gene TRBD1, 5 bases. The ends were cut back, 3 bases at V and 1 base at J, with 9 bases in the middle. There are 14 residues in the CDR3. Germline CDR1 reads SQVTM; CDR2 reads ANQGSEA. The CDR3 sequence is CSVDGAGNTGELFF. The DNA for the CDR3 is TGCAGCGTTGATGGGGCAGGGAACACCGGGGAGCTGTTTTTT.

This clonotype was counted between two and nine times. CDR3 region: CASSLLGRNEKLFF. CDR3 DNA sequence: TGTGCCAGCAGCTTATTGGGCAGGAATGAAAAACTGTTTTTT. This rearrangement joins TRBV7-8 to TRBJ1-4, with D unresolved. V dropped 2 bases and J dropped 5 bases, with 9 bases sitting between them. This CDR3 comprises 14 residues. Germline assignment: CDR1 SGHVS and CDR2 FQNEAQ.

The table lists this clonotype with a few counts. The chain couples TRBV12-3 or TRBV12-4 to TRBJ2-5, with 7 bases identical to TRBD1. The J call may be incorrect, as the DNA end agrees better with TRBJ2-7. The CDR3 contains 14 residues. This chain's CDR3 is CASTDDRASYEQYF. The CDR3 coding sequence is TGTGCCAGCACCGACGACAGGGCCTCCTACGAGCAGTACTTC.

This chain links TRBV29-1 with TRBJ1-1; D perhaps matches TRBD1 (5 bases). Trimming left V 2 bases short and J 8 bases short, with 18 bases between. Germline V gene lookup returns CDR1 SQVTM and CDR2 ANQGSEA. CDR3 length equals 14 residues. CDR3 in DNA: TGCAGCGTTGAACGGGCCCAGGGTTTATCCGAAGCTTTCTTT. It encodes CSVERAQGLSEAFF.

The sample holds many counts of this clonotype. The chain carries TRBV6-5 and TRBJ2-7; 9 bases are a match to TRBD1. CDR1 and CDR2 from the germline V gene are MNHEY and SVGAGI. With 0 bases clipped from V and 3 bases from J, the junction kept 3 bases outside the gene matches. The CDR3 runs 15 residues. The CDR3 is CASSYSGQGYYEQYF. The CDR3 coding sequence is TGTGCCAGCAGTTACTCGGGACAGGGTTACTACGAGCAGTACTTC.

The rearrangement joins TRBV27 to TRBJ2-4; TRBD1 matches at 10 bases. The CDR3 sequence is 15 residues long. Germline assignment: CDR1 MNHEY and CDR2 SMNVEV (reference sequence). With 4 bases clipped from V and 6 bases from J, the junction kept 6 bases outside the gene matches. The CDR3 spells CASSSPWDRGNIQYF. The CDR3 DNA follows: TGTGCCAGCAGTTCCCCATGGGACAGGGGAAACATTCAGTACTTC.

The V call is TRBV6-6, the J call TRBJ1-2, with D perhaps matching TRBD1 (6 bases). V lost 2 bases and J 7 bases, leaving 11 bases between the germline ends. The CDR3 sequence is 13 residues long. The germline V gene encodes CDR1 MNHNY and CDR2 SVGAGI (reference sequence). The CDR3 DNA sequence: TGTGCCAGCAGTTACGTAGGGGGTGGTGGCTACACCTTC. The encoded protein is CASSYVGGGGYTF.

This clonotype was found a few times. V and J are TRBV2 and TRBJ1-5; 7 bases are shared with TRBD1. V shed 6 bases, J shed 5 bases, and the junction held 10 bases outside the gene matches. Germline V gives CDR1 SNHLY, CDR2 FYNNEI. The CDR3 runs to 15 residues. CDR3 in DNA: TGTGCCAGCAGCAAAGAGGGGGCAGGGGATCAGCCCCAGCATTTT. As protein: CASSKEGAGDQPQHF.

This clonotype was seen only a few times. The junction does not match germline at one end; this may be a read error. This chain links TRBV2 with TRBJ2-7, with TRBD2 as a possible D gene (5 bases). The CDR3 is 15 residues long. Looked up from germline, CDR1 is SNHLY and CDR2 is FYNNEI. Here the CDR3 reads CANSESPGLAYEQYF. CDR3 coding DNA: TGTGCCAACAGTGAAAGTCCGGGGTTGGCCTACGAGCAGTACTTC. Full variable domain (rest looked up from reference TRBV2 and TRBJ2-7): EPEVTQTPSHQVTQMGQEVILRCVPISNHLYFYWYRQILGQKVEFLVSFYNNEISEKSEIFDDQFSVERPDGSNFTLKIRSTKLEDSAMYFCANSESPGLAYEQYFGPGTRLTVT.

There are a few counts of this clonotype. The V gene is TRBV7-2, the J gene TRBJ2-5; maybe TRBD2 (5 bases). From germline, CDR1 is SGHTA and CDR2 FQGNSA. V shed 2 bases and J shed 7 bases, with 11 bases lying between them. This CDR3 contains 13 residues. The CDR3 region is CASSLSSEGTQYF. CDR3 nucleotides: TGTGCCAGCAGCTTAAGCAGCGAGGGGACCCAGTACTTC.

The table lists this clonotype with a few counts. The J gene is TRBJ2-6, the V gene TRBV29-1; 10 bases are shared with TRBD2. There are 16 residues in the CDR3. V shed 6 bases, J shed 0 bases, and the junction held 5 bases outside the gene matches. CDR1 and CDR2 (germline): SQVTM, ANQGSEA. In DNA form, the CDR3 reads TGCAGCGTGAGGACTAGCGGAAACTCTGGGGCCAACGTCCTGACTTTC. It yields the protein CSVRTSGNSGANVLTF.

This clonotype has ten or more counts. The CDR3 coding sequence is TGTGCCAGCAGGCAGGGCTATGGCTACACCTTC. Translated: CASRQGYGYTF. The rearrangement uses TRBV9 and TRBJ1-2; perhaps TRBD1 as D (5 bases). Trimming removed 5 bases from V and 4 bases from J, with 6 bases in between. Germline lookup yields CDR1 SGDLS and CDR2 YYNGEE. This CDR3 spans 11 amino acids.

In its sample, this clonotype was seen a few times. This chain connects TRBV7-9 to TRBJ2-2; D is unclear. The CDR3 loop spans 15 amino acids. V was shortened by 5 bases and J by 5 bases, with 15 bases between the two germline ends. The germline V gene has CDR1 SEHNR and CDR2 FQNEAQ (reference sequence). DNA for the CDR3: TGTGCCAGCAGCCTCGCGGACGGGCTGACCGGGGAGCTGTTTTTT. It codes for CASSLADGLTGELFF.

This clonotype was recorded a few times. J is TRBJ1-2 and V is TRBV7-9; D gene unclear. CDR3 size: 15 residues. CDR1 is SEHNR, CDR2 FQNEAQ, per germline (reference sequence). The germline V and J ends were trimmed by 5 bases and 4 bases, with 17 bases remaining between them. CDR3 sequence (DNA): TGTGCCAGCAGCAGAATTGATGGGAGCTCCTATGGCTACACCTTC. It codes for CASSRIDGSSYGYTF.

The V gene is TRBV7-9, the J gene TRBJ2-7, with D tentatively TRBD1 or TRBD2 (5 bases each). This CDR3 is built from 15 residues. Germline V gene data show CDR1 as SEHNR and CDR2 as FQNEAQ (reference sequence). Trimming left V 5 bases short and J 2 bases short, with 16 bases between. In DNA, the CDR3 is TGTGCCAGCAGCGCCCGGGAACTAGGGGCCTACGAGCAGTACTTC. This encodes CASSARELGAYEQYF.

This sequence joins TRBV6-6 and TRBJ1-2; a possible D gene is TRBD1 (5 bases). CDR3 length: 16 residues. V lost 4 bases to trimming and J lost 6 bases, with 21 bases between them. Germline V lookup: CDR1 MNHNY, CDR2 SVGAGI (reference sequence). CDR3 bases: TGTGCCAGCAGTTCACCCGTTTCAGGGCCATTGGATGGCTACACCTTC. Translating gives CASSSPVSGPLDGYTF.